A single sample gave rise to the 7 T cell receptor beta chains below, sequenced in a study of blood T cell repertoires in COVID-19. Only in-frame clones appear in the TCRdb table, and some are missing; sequencing was by immunoSEQ multiplex PCR. The sample consists of under 150,000 clones, around 80% of them appearing once. Sequencing used peripheral blood. The source of these receptors is a human donor in a cohort sampled during active COVID-19.

The chain links TRBV11-2 to TRBJ2-5; TRBD1 matches at 7 bases. Trimming took 6 bases from V and 0 from J; bases not matched to a gene: 4. CDR1 and CDR2 from the germline V gene are SGHAT and FQNNGV. The CDR3 has 14 residues. The CDR3 DNA reads as TGTGCCAGCAGTCCCGGGACAGACCAAGAGACCCAGTACTTC. It is translated as CASSPGTDQETQYF.

This clone was found a few times. The chain has TRBV30 and TRBJ1-6; 7 bases are a match to TRBD1. Germline CDR1 is GTSNPN and CDR2 is SVGIG (reference sequence). The trim removed 1 base at V and 7 bases at J, leaving 7 bases unmatched. CDR3 length: 15 amino acids. Written as DNA, the CDR3 is TGTGCCTGGAGTGCTATACAGGGGTCGAATTCACCCCTCCACTTT. Amino acid sequence: CAWSAIQGSNSPLHF. Drawing the rest from reference TRBV30 and TRBJ1-6, the complete variable domain is SQTIHQWPATLVQPVGSPLSLECTVEGTSNPNLYWYRQAAGRGLQLLFYSVGIGQISSEVPQNLSASRPQDRQFILSSKKLLLSDSGFYLCAWSAIQGSNSPLHFGNGTRLTVT.

The rearrangement uses TRBV14 and TRBJ1-1; tentative D call: TRBD1 (5 bases). V was shortened by 0 bases and J by 2 bases, with 19 bases between the two germline ends. CDR1 SGHDN and CDR2 FVKESK come from the germline V gene. The CDR3 length is 18 residues. DNA for the CDR3: TGTGCCAGCAGCCAAGACATAGGGCAGGGATGGGGAAACACTGAAGCTTTCTTT. Translated: CASSQDIGQGWGNTEAFF.

This sequence joins TRBV14 and TRBJ2-2, with TRBD2 as a possible D gene (5 bases). The V end was cut by 8 bases, the J end by 6 bases, with 13 bases between. CDR3 length: 13 amino acids. CDR1 is SGHDN and CDR2 is FVKESK in the germline V gene. CDR3 nucleotides: TGTGCCAGCCAGCTAGCTTCCCCCGGGGAGCTGTTTTTT. Amino acids: CASQLASPGELFF.

The chain uses TRBV27 and TRBJ2-7, with D tentatively TRBD2 (5 bases). The CDR3 totals 15 residues. CDR1 and CDR2 (germline): MNHEY, SMNVEV (reference sequence). Trimming cost V 2 bases and J 0 bases, with 11 bases left between them. The CDR3 coding sequence is TGTGCCAGCAGTTTAAGTTCGGGAAGCTCCTACGAGCAGTACTTC. Amino acid sequence: CASSLSSGSSYEQYF.

The chain carries TRBV5-4 and TRBJ2-7, with D maybe TRBD2 (5 bases). The CDR3 has 13 residues. Germline assignment: CDR1 SGHNT and CDR2 YYREEE (reference sequence). V was pared by 4 bases and J by 5 bases, with 13 bases between. DNA of the CDR3: TGTGCCAGCAGCCCCCCGGGAAGGGACGAGCAGTACTTC. It is translated as CASSPPGRDEQYF.

V and J are TRBV7-9 and TRBJ1-1, with 9 bases lining up with TRBD1. Germline V CDR1 and CDR2: SEHNR, FQNEAQ (reference sequence). V dropped 3 bases and J dropped 5; count of bases not matched to a gene: 19. This CDR3 has 19 residues. This CDR3 is CASSFSPGQGVWGVTEAFF. The CDR3 bases are TGTGCCAGCAGCTTTAGCCCGGGACAGGGTGTTTGGGGAGTTACTGAAGCTTTCTTT.